This T cell receptor beta chain was profiled in a study of shared clonotypes between healthy human individuals. The study enrolled healthy HIV-negative adults without recent acute infections or vaccinations as donors. Findings and limits, study-wide: Depth was large, yet rarefaction showed that sorted-subset sequencing was incomplete.

The germline gives CDR1 GTSNPN, CDR2 SVGIG (reference sequence). Trimming cost V 3 bases and J 5 bases, with 14 bases left between them. The CDR3 is made up of 14 amino acids. As concerns this clone: Its specificity is unknown.

Method: immunoSEQ multiplex PCR; TCRdb's copy keeps in-frame clones and lacks some. This table holds hundreds of thousands of clones, around 67% found once. J is TRBJ1-5 and V is TRBV30; possible D gene TRBD1, 6 bases. Material: memory CD4+ T cells sorted from blood. This sample's subset: CD45RA-negative fraction. This receptor was taken from a woman in her twenties or thirties in good health. The CDR3 here is CAWSNRDIHQPQHF. The CDR3 region has the DNA TGTGCCTGGAGCAACCGGGACATACATCAGCCCCAGCATTTT.